This record concerns one T cell receptor beta chain sequence. The antigen remains undetermined. This entry is derived from a study of post-analysis software for immune sequencing data. The study, taken as a whole, reports: Patients used about 5 TRBV segments, including TRBV5-6, TRBV5-1 and TRBV20-1, more often than controls. The authors found that F measure strongly co-clustered same-batch samples. Controls' normalized Chao1 diversity significantly exceeded that of multiple sclerosis patients.

Prepared TCR beta cDNA libraries contained unique molecular identifiers. TCRdb called the PCR reads again in MiXCR, with one record for every CDR3 protein. The repertoire holds about 540,000 distinct CDR3 sequences, around a third seen once, with under 7% in the top ten. Looked up from germline, CDR1 is SGDLS and CDR2 is YYNGEE. The germline V and J ends were trimmed by 0 bases and 1 base, with 14 bases remaining between them. CDR3 size: 17 residues. The sequencing sample was made of blood. The TCR was taken from a girl aged 2 to 17 with multiple sclerosis. The chain is built from TRBV9 and TRBJ2-1, with D tentatively TRBD2 (6 bases). CDR3 DNA sequence: TGTGCCAGCAGCGTAGAGGTATGGACTACTTCCTACAATGAGCAGTTCTTC. Its translation is CASSVEVWTTSYNEQFF.